This TCR beta chain was captured in a study of T cells after yellow fever vaccination. The CDR3 extends over 15 amino acids. V was trimmed by 4 bases and J by 4 bases, leaving 16 bases between them. CDR1 is LGHNA and CDR2 is YNFKEQ in the germline V gene. A 5'RACE template-switching step, the method used to make TCR cDNA, added a universal primer site and UMIs. TCRdb itself ran the 5' RACE reads through MiXCR, one entry per CDR3 protein. The sample consists of under 550,000 distinct CDR3 sequences, 20% to 25% of them appearing once. Study outcomes and limitations: Abundant clonotypes from the bulk population could contaminate FACS-sorted repertoires. It was a small share of clonotypes that appeared in both CD4 and CD8 compartments. Most clones from primary vaccination resurfaced after the booster (about 96% CD4, around 90% CD8).

With regard to this clonotype: The antigen is not known.

The rearrangement links TRBV4-2 to TRBJ2-5; D is possibly TRBD1 or TRBD2 (6 bases each). Sequenced material: PBMCs, taken around 3 weeks after the first yellow fever vaccination. The sequence was collected from a man between 18 and 29 years old who received the YFV17D yellow fever vaccine. The CDR3 sequence: CASSPGGGNTETQYF. The CDR3 DNA is TGTGCCAGCAGCCCAGGAGGGGGAAATACAGAGACCCAGTACTTC.